These T cell receptor beta chains were read from a single sample in a study of cytomegalovirus exposure and HLA in healthy donors. Clones were sequenced by immunoSEQ multiplex PCR, and TCRdb holds only the in-frame ones, with some missing. The sample consists of roughly 180,000 clones, around four fifths of them appearing once. Sequenced material: PBMCs. The receptors stem from a man aged 18 to 29 in good health and CMV-seropositive. The CDR3 runs from the conserved cysteine through the conserved F or W. D genes are given only for firm matches. A row's size may be missing; if present it is once, few, many or a size class.

size	J	V	D	DNA	CDR3
.	TRBJ2-5	TRBV7-2	.	TGTGCCAGCAGCGTGACTCGGGGGAGGTTGGAGACCCAGTACTTC	CASSVTRGRLETQYF
.	TRBJ2-1	TRBV5-1	TRBD2	TGCGCCAGCAGCCTTAGGGGCGGGAGACGGGATGAGCAGTTCTTC	CASSLRGGRRDEQFF
.	TRBJ2-3	TRBV4-1	.	TGCGCCAGCAGCCGCATGGGGCAGGGCTTAGATACGCAGTATTTT	CASSRMGQGLDTQYF
.	TRBJ1-4	TRBV7-9	.	TGTGCCAGCAACCGCGGGGCGACCTCAACTAATGAAAAACTGTTTTTT	CASNRGATSTNEKLFF
.	TRBJ2-7	TRBV27	.	TGTGCCAGCAGTCCGAACAGACAGCCCTACGAGCAGTACTTC	CASSPNRQPYEQYF
.	TRBJ2-1	TRBV30	TRBD2	TGTGCCTGGGGCGGGGGGGGCCCTGAGCAGTTCTTC	CAWGGGGPEQFF
.	TRBJ1-3	TRBV7-2	.	TGTGCCAGCAGCTTAGCGGGGGGGCTCGGAAACACCATATATTTT	CASSLAGGLGNTIYF
.	TRBJ1-1	TRBV11-2	TRBD1	TGTGCCAGCAGCTTACCAGGGGGCGCGAGGAACACTGAAGCTTTCTTT	CASSLPGGARNTEAFF
.	TRBJ2-4	TRBV28	.	TGTGCCAGCAGTCCCCGTGGTCGAGGGAAAAGTATTCAGTACTTC	CASSPRGRGKSIQYF
many	TRBJ2-3	TRBV6-4	.	TGTGCCAGCAGCGCCGGGTCCGACACAGATACGCAGTATTTT	CASSAGSDTDTQYF
.	TRBJ2-7	TRBV5-4	.	TGTGCCAGCAGCCGAGAAGGGGTTCGCGAGCAGTACTTC	CASSREGVREQYF
few	TRBJ1-5	TRBV30	.	TGTGCCTGGAGACCAGGGGACAATCAGCCCCAGCATTTT	CAWRPGDNQPQHF
.	TRBJ1-5	TRBV10-3	TRBD1	TGTGCCATCAGTGGGGTCGACAGGGGTAGCAATCAGCCCCAGCATTTT	CAISGVDRGSNQPQHF
.	TRBJ1-2	TRBV28	.	TGTGCCAGCGCCTCCCACGCGCGGGTCTATGGCTACACCTTC	CASASHARVYGYTF
once	TRBJ1-2	TRBV9	.	TGTGCCAGCAGCGGAGTAGGAGGGCGGGGCTATGGCTACACCTTC	CASSGVGGRGYGYTF
.	TRBJ2-3	TRBV5-8	TRBD1	TGTGCCAGCAGCAACCGGACAGGGGGCACAGATACGCAGTATTTT	CASSNRTGGTDTQYF
.	TRBJ1-1	TRBV5-1	TRBD1	TGCGCCAGCAGCTTAACAGTAACGGGACAGTCTTTCTTT	CASSLTVTGQSFF
.	TRBJ2-5	TRBV25-1	.	TGTGCCAGCAGTGACCTGGACAGCTTCCAAGAGACCCAGTACTTC	CASSDLDSFQETQYF
.	TRBJ2-7	TRBV15	TRBD1	TGTGCCACCAGCAGAGTCGGACAGGGCTACGAGCAGTACTTC	CATSRVGQGYEQYF
.	TRBJ2-3	TRBV9	.	TGTGCCAGCAGCGGTCGGATAGCGGAGGCTAGCACAGATACGCAGTATTTT	CASSGRIAEASTDTQYF
.	TRBJ2-7	TRBV28	.	TGTGCCAGCACGTCTAGGGGCCGACCCTACGAGCAGTACTTC	CASTSRGRPYEQYF
.	TRBJ2-7	TRBV2	.	TGTGCCAGCAGTGATGGCAGGTACTACGAGCAGTACTTC	CASSDGRYYEQYF
.	TRBJ2-6	TRBV5-4	.	TGTGCCAGCAGCTTGGCGAGGGGGGCCAACGTCCTGACTTTC	CASSLARGANVLTF
.	TRBJ1-2	TRBV4-3	TRBD1	TGCGCCAGCAGCCTAGAGGGGGCGTCAATCTATGGCTACACCTTC	CASSLEGASIYGYTF
.	TRBJ2-7	TRBV7-2	TRBD2	TGTGCCAGCAGCTCCGGACTAGCGGGTCGCTACGAGCAGTACTTC	CASSSGLAGRYEQYF
.	TRBJ2-5	TRBV15	.	TGTGCCACCAGCAGCGACTCCTCCGGGACCCAGTACTTC	CATSSDSSGTQYF
.	TRBJ1-5	TRBV28	TRBD1	TGTGCCAGCAGTTTAGGACAGGGGGGTATGGAGCCCCAGCATTTT	CASSLGQGGMEPQHF
.	TRBJ1-2	TRBV28	TRBD1	TGTGCCAGCAGGCTACCGGGACAGGGGATGAATGGCTACACCTTC	CASRLPGQGMNGYTF
.	TRBJ1-2	TRBV19	TRBD1	TGTGCCACTTTTGATGACAGGGACTATGGCTACACCTTC	CATFDDRDYGYTF
.	TRBJ2-7	TRBV5-6	TRBD2	TGTGCCAGCAGCCCGGCTAGCGGGAGACCCTACGAGCAGTACTTC	CASSPASGRPYEQYF
.	TRBJ1-5	TRBV6-5	.	TGTGCCAGCAGTTTTATGGAGAATCAGCCCCAGCATTTT	CASSFMENQPQHF
.	TRBJ1-1	TRBV20-1	.	TGCAGTGCTAGACCCGGGACTGAAGCTTTCTTT	CSARPGTEAFF
few	TRBJ1-5	TRBV7-8	TRBD1	TGTGCCAGCAGCTTAGTCACAGGGGTCTCAAATCAGCCCCAGCATTTT	CASSLVTGVSNQPQHF
.	TRBJ1-1	TRBV5-1	.	TGCGCCAGCAGCCCTGGGGGCCAGAGGACTGAAGCTTTCTTT	CASSPGGQRTEAFF
.	TRBJ2-7	TRBV10-3	.	TGTGCCATCAGTCCCCGACTCCCGGGGGAGCAGTACTTC	CAISPRLPGEQYF
few	TRBJ2-1	TRBV27	TRBD2	TGTGCCAGCAGCATGAGGGGGACTAGCGGGAGTCAGGAGCAGTTCTTC	CASSMRGTSGSQEQFF
.	TRBJ2-7	TRBV28	.	TGTGCCAGCAGTCCGGGGAACTACGAGCAGTACTTC	CASSPGNYEQYF
.	TRBJ2-3	TRBV6-6	.	TGTGCCAGCGGGCCAGATACGCAGTATTTT	CASGPDTQYF